This T cell receptor beta chain is from a study of blood T cell repertoires in COVID-19. Study-level information: Italy, Spain and the United States were the sources of the convalescent and acute COVID-19 samples. In each case, the material was cDNA or gDNA derived from T cells, B-cell-depleted T cells, or PBMCs.

J was trimmed by 4 bases and V by 2 bases; bases with no gene match: 7. The CDR3 has 15 amino acids. Germline-derived CDR1 and CDR2 are MDHEN and SYDVKM. In the study's own analysis: Scientists estimated how many nucleated cells there were by amplifying reference gene primers. The assay was immunoSEQ multiplex PCR, and TCRdb's table has in-frame clones only and misses some. D and trimming were read from the DNA, whereas the V and J calls and clone size are those reported in that table. The sample lists about 240,000 clones, about 81% occurring once. This rearrangement joins TRBV28 to TRBJ2-7; 8 bases map to TRBD2. The TCR was taken from a woman aged 60-70 years with active or convalescent COVID-19. Source material: peripheral blood. In nucleotides, the CDR3 is TGTGCCAGCAGTTTACGTCGGGGGGGGCGATACGAGCAGTACTTC. This translates into CASSLRRGGRYEQYF.